The 8 T cell receptor beta chains reported below all come from one sample, sequenced in a study of circulating and synovial CD4+ cells in juvenile arthritis. Assay used: immunoSEQ multiplex PCR; TCRdb lists only in-frame clones, some missing. The table lists tens of thousands of clones, about 94% of them singletons, with 2.5% to 3% in the top ten. The material sequenced was CD4+ T cells from blood. All receptors derive from a human donor with juvenile idiopathic arthritis.

J is TRBJ2-3 and V is TRBV5-1; TRBD2 agrees at 10 bases. J lost 3 bases, V lost 5 bases, and 6 bases had no gene match. Germline-derived CDR1 and CDR2 are SGHRS and YFSETQ. The CDR3 length is 15 residues. CDR3 residues: CASSSGTSETDTQYF. The CDR3 bases are TGCGCCAGCAGTTCCGGGACTAGCGAAACAGATACGCAGTATTTT.

The chain joins TRBV27 to TRBJ1-5; maybe TRBD1 (6 bases). Germline assignment: CDR1 MNHEY and CDR2 SMNVEV (reference sequence). The CDR3 consists of 13 residues. V dropped 4 bases and J dropped 10 bases, with 14 bases sitting between them. The CDR3: CASSSQGLGPQHF. CDR3 bases: TGTGCCAGCAGTTCCCAGGGGCTAGGTCCCCAGCATTTT.

This chain uses TRBV5-5 with TRBJ2-5; D remains ambiguous. Trimming shortened V by 5 bases and J by 3 bases, and 14 bases separated the two germline ends. The germline gives CDR1 SGHKS, CDR2 YYEKEE (reference sequence). The CDR3 runs to 14 residues. CDR3 loop: CASSPRSNKETQYF. As DNA, the CDR3 is TGTGCCAGCAGTCCAAGGAGTAATAAAGAGACCCAGTACTTC.

V gene TRBV18 combines with J gene TRBJ2-5; D possibly corresponds to TRBD2 (5 bases). Gene TRBJ2-7 matches the end of the DNA better, so the J call may be wrong. The CDR3 runs to 18 residues. The germline CDR1 and CDR2 sequences are KGHSH and LQKENI. The DNA for the CDR3 is TGTGCCAGCTCACCAGGGTTGGTAGTAGGAGGAAGCTCCTACGAGCAGTACTTC. Its translation is CASSPGLVVGGSSYEQYF.

The gene calls are TRBV5-1 and TRBJ2-4; D not resolved. The CDR3 loop spans 13 amino acids. Between the trimmed V and J ends, which lost 3 bases and 0 bases, there was a span of 4 bases. CDR1 is SGHRS, CDR2 YFSETQ, per germline. CDR3 loop: CASSSLAKNIQYF. The CDR3 DNA follows: TGCGCCAGCAGCTCCCTAGCCAAAAACATTCAGTACTTC. Filled out from reference TRBV5-1 and TRBJ2-4, the complete variable domain reads KAGVTQTPRYLIKTRGQQVTLSCSPISGHRSVSWYQQTPGQGLQFLFEYFSETQRNKGNFPGRFSGRQFSNSRSEMNVSTLELGDSALYLCASSSLAKNIQYFGAGTRLSVL.

The CDR3 DNA reads TGTGCCAGCAGCTTTGGCGGGGCTCAGACCCAGTACTTC. Amino acid sequence: CASSFGGAQTQYF. This rearrangement joins TRBV7-2 to TRBJ2-5; D might be TRBD2 (6 bases). Trimming took off 3 bases at V and 6 bases at J, with 11 bases between the two ends. The CDR3 spans 13 residues. Germline V gene lookup returns CDR1 SGHTA and CDR2 FQGNSA.

J is TRBJ2-1 and V is TRBV9, with D possibly being TRBD1 (6 bases). Per germline, CDR1 SGDLS and CDR2 YYNGEE. Between the trimmed V and J ends, which lost 3 bases and 0 bases, there was a span of 10 bases. This CDR3 has 15 residues. The DNA of the CDR3 is TGTGCCAGCAGCGCCGGACAGAGCTCCTACAATGAGCAGTTCTTC. It is translated as CASSAGQSSYNEQFF.

This chain links TRBV28 with TRBJ2-1; 7 nucleotides match TRBD2. This CDR3 spans 15 amino acids. V was pared by 2 bases and J by 2 bases, with 3 bases of the junction left unmatched. Germline V CDR1 and CDR2: MDHEN, SYDVKM. CDR3 region: CASSLRGSPYNEQFF. In nucleotides, the CDR3 is TGTGCCAGCAGTTTACGCGGGAGCCCCTACAATGAGCAGTTCTTC.